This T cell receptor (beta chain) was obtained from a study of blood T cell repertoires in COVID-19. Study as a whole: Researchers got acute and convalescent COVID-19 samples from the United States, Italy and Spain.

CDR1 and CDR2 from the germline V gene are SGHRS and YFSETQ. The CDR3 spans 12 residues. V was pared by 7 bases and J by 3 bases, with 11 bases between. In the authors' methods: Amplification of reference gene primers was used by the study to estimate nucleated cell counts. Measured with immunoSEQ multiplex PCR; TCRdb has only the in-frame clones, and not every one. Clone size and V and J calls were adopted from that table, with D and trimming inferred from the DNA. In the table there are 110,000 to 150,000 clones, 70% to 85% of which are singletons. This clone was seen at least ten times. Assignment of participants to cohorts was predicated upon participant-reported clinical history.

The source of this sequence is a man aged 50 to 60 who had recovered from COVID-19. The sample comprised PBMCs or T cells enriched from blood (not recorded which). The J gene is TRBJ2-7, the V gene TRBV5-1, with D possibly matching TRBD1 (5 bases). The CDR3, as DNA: TGCGCCAGCGGGGCAGGGCTCTACGAGCAGTACTTC. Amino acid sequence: CASGAGLYEQYF.